Included here is one T cell receptor (beta chain) sequence, with context. Its antigen is not known. The data were taken from a study of T cell responses to AZD1222 COVID-19 vaccine. Method: immunoSEQ multiplex PCR; TCRdb's copy keeps in-frame clones and lacks some. The table has about 120,000 clones, around 94% seen once. The CDR3 spans 16 residues. V dropped 1 base and J dropped 0 bases, with 10 bases sitting between them. Germline CDR1 and CDR2: ENHRY and SYGVKD. Study-level points and caveats: There were repertoire samples only from the period after the peak T cell response.

The clonotype comes from an adult who received the AZD1222 COVID-19 vaccine. This sequence joins TRBV10-3 and TRBJ2-4, with a possible D match to TRBD1 (5 bases). The specimen comprised peripheral blood, sampled 28 days after the second AZD1222 dose. DNA for the CDR3: TGTGCCATCAGTGAGTTGCAGGGTCGAGCCAAAAACATTCAGTACTTC. Protein: CAISELQGRAKNIQYF.